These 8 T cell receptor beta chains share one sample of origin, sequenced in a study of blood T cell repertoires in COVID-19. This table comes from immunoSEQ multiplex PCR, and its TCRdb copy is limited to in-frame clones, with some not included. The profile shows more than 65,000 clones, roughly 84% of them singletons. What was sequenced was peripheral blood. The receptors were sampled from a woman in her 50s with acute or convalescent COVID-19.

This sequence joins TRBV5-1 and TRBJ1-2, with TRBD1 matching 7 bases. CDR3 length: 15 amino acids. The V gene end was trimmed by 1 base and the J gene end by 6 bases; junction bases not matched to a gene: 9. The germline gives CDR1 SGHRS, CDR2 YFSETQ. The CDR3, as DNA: TGCGCCAGCAGCTTGTTGCAGGGGGGTGCCGATGGCTACACCTTC. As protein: CASSLLQGGADGYTF.

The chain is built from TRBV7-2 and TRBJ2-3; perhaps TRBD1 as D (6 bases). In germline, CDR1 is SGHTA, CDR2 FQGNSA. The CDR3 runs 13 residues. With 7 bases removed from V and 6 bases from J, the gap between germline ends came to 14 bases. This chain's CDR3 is CASNFNRVDTQYF. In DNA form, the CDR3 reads TGTGCCAGCAACTTTAACAGGGTGGATACGCAGTATTTT.

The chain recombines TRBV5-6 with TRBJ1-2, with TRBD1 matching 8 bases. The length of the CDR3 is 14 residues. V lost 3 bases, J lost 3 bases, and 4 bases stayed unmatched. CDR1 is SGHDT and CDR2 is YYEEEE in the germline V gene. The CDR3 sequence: CASSSLDRDYGYTF. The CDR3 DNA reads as TGTGCCAGCAGCTCTCTGGACAGGGACTATGGCTACACCTTC. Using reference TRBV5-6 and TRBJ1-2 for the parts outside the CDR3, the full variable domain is DAGVTQSPTHLIKTRGQQVTLRCSPKSGHDTVSWYQQALGQGPQFIFQYYEEEERQRGNFPDRFSGHQFPNYSSELNVNALLLGDSALYLCASSSLDRDYGYTFGSGTRLTVV.

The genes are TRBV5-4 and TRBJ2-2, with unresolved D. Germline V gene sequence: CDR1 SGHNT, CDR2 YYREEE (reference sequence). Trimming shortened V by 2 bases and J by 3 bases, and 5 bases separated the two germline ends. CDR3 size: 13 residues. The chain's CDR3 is CASSFDYTGELFF. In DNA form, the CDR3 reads TGTGCCAGCAGCTTCGACTACACCGGGGAGCTGTTTTTT.

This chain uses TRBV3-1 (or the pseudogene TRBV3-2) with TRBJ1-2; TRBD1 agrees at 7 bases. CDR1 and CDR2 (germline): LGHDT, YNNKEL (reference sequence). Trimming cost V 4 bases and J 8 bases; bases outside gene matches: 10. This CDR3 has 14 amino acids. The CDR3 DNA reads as TGTGCCAGCAGCCCCCGGGACAGACAAGCCGGCTACACCTTC. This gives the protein CASSPRDRQAGYTF.

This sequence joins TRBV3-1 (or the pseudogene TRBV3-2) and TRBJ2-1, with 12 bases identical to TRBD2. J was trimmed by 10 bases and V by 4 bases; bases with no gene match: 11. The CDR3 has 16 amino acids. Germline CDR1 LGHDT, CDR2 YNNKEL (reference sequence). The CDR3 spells CASSRLLAGGPGEQFF. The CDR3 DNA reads TGTGCCAGCAGCCGGTTACTAGCGGGGGGCCCAGGGGAGCAGTTCTTC.

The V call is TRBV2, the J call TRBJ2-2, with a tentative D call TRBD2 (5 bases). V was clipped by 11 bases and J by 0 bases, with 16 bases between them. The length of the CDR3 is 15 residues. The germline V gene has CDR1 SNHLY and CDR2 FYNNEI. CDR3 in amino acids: CAARRGSANTGELFF. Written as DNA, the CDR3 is TGTGCCGCCCGAAGAGGGTCTGCGAACACCGGGGAGCTGTTTTTT.

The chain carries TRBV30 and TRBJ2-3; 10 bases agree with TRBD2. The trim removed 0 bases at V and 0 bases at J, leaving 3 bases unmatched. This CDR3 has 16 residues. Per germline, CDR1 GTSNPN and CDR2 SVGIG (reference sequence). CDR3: CAWSVGLAASTDTQYF. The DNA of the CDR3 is TGTGCCTGGAGTGTTGGACTAGCGGCAAGCACAGATACGCAGTATTTT.